This entry lists 20 T cell receptor beta chains sequenced from one sample in a study. One entry per CDR3 protein results from TCRdb running MiXCR on the RT-PCR reads. This table holds more than 550,000 distinct CDR3 sequences, approximately 14% found once. The sequenced material came from memory CD4+ T cells from blood. Source of these receptors: a female donor in good health, serving as a healthy control.

This clonotype was detected ten times or more. The chain recombines TRBV12-3 or TRBV12-4 with TRBJ2-1; perhaps TRBD2 as D (5 bases). The germline V and J ends were trimmed by 6 bases and 5 bases, with 14 bases remaining between them. The CDR3 extends over 14 amino acids. CDR3 bases: TGTGCCAGCAGCCGCGGGCACGGCCACAATGAGCAGTTCTTC. Translated, it gives CASSRGHGHNEQFF.

This sequence joins TRBV7-2 and TRBJ2-3; 10 bases agree with TRBD2. In germline, CDR1 is SGHTA, CDR2 FQGNSA. The CDR3 sequence is 16 residues long. The J segment lost 2 bases and the V segment lost 5 bases, leaving 7 bases of the junction unmatched. The CDR3 sequence is CASSPLAGGTTDTQYF. Here the CDR3 DNA reads TGTGCCAGCAGCCCGTTAGCGGGAGGCACCACAGATACGCAGTATTTT.

J is TRBJ1-3 and V is TRBV12-3 or TRBV12-4; possible D gene TRBD1, 6 bases. The ends were cut back, 1 base at V and 1 base at J, with 11 bases in the middle. CDR3 size: 16 residues. This CDR3 reads CASSLGGGQSGNTIYF. The CDR3 DNA reads as TGTGCCAGCAGTTTAGGCGGGGGGCAATCTGGAAACACCATATATTTT.

This clonotype was seen a handful of times. The chain carries TRBV20-1 and TRBJ2-7, with D unresolved. The CDR3 has 13 residues. The germline V gene has CDR1 DFQATT and CDR2 SNEGSKA (reference sequence). Deletions cut 0 bases from V and 5 bases from J, with 11 bases between. The DNA of the CDR3 is TGCAGTGCTAGAGAACCAAGGGAAGACGAGCAGTACTTC. Translating it yields CSAREPREDEQYF.

The V call is TRBV9, the J call TRBJ2-1; TRBD2 is a possible D gene (6 bases). Germline CDR1 is SGDLS and CDR2 is YYNGEE. V lost 0 bases to trimming and J lost 6 bases, with 10 bases between them. The CDR3 totals 14 residues. The CDR3 sequence: CASSVAGTSNEQFF. In DNA form, the CDR3 reads TGTGCCAGCAGCGTAGCCGGGACTTCCAATGAGCAGTTCTTC.

This chain uses TRBV4-1 with TRBJ2-5; D gene uncertain. The length of the CDR3 is 13 residues. The V gene's germline CDR1 is MGHRA and CDR2 YSYEKL. V lost 5 bases and J lost 1, with 8 bases in between. In DNA, the CDR3 is TGCGCCAGCAGCAGACCGCTCCAAGAGACCCAGTACTTC. This sequence encodes CASSRPLQETQYF.

The V and J genes are TRBV18 and TRBJ1-2; 8 bases fit TRBD1. V trimming: 0 bases; J trimming: 4 bases; junction bases outside the gene matches: 7. Germline CDR1 reads KGHSH; CDR2 reads LQKENI. The CDR3 extends over 16 amino acids. The CDR3 loop reads CASSPPTPGGSYGYTF. The CDR3 nucleotides read TGTGCCAGCTCACCACCGACCCCAGGGGGCAGCTATGGCTACACCTTC. The entire variable domain, with the rest obtained from reference TRBV18 and TRBJ1-2, is as follows: NAGVMQNPRHLVRRRGQEARLRCSPMKGHSHVYWYRQLPEEGLKFMVYLQKENIIDESGMPKERFSAEFPKEGPSILRIQQVVRGDSAAYFCASSPPTPGGSYGYTFGSGTRLTVV.

This clonotype was detected only a few times. The chain couples TRBV7-2 to TRBJ2-1; D might be TRBD1 or TRBD2, each matching 5 bases. This CDR3 has 15 residues. Germline V gene lookup returns CDR1 SGHTA and CDR2 FQGNSA. V lost 5 bases to trimming and J lost 0 bases, with 11 bases between them. Here the CDR3 DNA reads TGTGCCAGCAGCCTTTGGGGGACCTCCTACAATGAGCAGTTCTTC. This sequence encodes CASSLWGTSYNEQFF.

J is TRBJ2-4 and V is TRBV6-6; 8 nucleotides agree with TRBD1. The germline CDR1 and CDR2 sequences are MNHNY and SVGAGI (reference sequence). V was pared by 6 bases and J by 3 bases, with 7 bases of the junction left unmatched. The CDR3 sequence is 15 residues long. CDR3: CASRLSTGVKNIQYF. Written as DNA, the CDR3 is TGTGCCAGCAGGCTATCGACAGGGGTCAAAAACATTCAGTACTTC.

The chain is built from TRBV10-3 and TRBJ2-5, with 8 positions matching TRBD1. V lost 5 bases, J lost 5 bases, and 10 bases stayed unmatched. The CDR3 is 15 amino acids. Per the germline V gene, CDR1 is ENHRY and CDR2 is SYGVKD. CDR3 region: CAISSTDRGRETQYF. The CDR3 nucleotides read TGTGCCATCAGTTCAACCGACAGGGGTCGCGAGACCCAGTACTTC.

V gene TRBV7-3 combines with J gene TRBJ2-3, with unresolved D. This CDR3 has 15 amino acids. Per the germline V gene, CDR1 is SGHTA and CDR2 is FQGTGA. Trimming removed 0 bases at V and 0 bases at J, with 7 bases between. The chain's CDR3 is CASSLTPTSTDTQYF. The CDR3 DNA follows: TGTGCCAGCAGCTTAACCCCGACTAGCACAGATACGCAGTATTTT.

The V and J genes are TRBV3-1 and TRBJ2-7; 10 nucleotides match TRBD2. Germline V gene sequence: CDR1 LGHDT, CDR2 YNNKEL (reference sequence). V was clipped by 4 bases and J by 4 bases; unmatched bases: 10. This CDR3 contains 16 residues. The CDR3 DNA is TGTGCCAGCAGCCCCAAGACGGCTAGCGGGAGATACGAGCAGTACTTC. Translating gives CASSPKTASGRYEQYF.

The table lists this clonotype with many counts. Written as DNA, the CDR3 is TGTGCCAGCAGTTTAAGGAGACAAGAGACCCAGTACTTC. Translation gives CASSLRRQETQYF. This chain joins TRBV12-3 or TRBV12-4 and TRBJ2-5; D remains unclear. V was shortened by 2 bases and J by 2 bases, with 6 bases between the two germline ends. The CDR3 runs 13 residues.

This clonotype was seen many times. The rearrangement links TRBV5-1 to TRBJ2-3; D may correspond to TRBD1 or TRBD2 (6 bases each). V dropped 2 bases and J dropped 1 base, with 11 bases sitting between them. The CDR3 contains 15 residues. From germline, CDR1 is SGHRS and CDR2 YFSETQ. The CDR3 bases are TGCGCCAGCAGCTTACAGGGAGGTGGCACAGATACGCAGTATTTT. Its translation: CASSLQGGGTDTQYF.

This clonotype occurred a few times. The gene calls are TRBV4-3 and TRBJ1-6, with D unclear. Germline CDR1 and CDR2: LGHNA and YSLEER. The CDR3 runs to 16 residues. V was trimmed by 0 bases and J by 7 bases, leaving 13 bases between them. The CDR3, as DNA: TGCGCCAGCAGCCAAGATTCGGGCCGATCAAATTCACCCCTCCACTTT. Translating it yields CASSQDSGRSNSPLHF.

This clonotype was detected a few times. The gene calls are TRBV7-3 and TRBJ1-2; D is uncertain. Germline CDR1 and CDR2: SGHTA and FQGTGA. The CDR3 is 13 amino acids. V lost 2 bases, J lost 7 bases, and 11 bases lay in between. The CDR3 reads CASSLGGWSGYTF. DNA of the CDR3: TGTGCCAGCAGCTTAGGAGGTTGGAGTGGCTACACCTTC.

This clonotype was observed at least ten times. The CDR3 region is CASSEALLARYEQYF. DNA of the CDR3: TGTGCCAGCAGTGAAGCGCTTCTGGCTCGTTACGAGCAGTACTTC. V is TRBV6-1 and J is TRBJ2-7; D remains ambiguous. The CDR3 is 15 residues long. Germline CDR1 MNHNS, CDR2 SASEGT. Deletions cut 0 bases from V and 4 bases from J, with 13 bases between.

This rearrangement joins TRBV15 to TRBJ2-1, with D possibly TRBD2 on 6 matching bases. The CDR3 contains 20 residues. Trimming removed 0 bases from V and 2 bases from J, with 23 bases in between. Per the germline V gene, CDR1 is LNHNV and CDR2 is YYDKDF (reference sequence). CDR3 in DNA: TGTGCCACCAGCAGAGATTTGCCGGGAGCTTTAGGAATAACCTACAATGAGCAGTTCTTC. This translates into CATSRDLPGALGITYNEQFF. Variable domain in full (rest from reference TRBV15 and TRBJ2-1): DAMVIQNPRYQVTQFGKPVTLSCSQTLNHNVMYWYQQKSSQAPKLLFHYYDKDFNNEADTPDNFQSRRPNTSFCFLDIRSPGLGDTAMYLCATSRDLPGALGITYNEQFFGPGTRLTVL.

This clonotype was counted only a few times. The chain is built from TRBV20-1 and TRBJ2-3; D is ambiguous. Germline V gives CDR1 DFQATT, CDR2 SNEGSKA (reference sequence). The CDR3 is 13 residues long. Trimming took 2 bases from V and 3 from J, leaving 9 bases between them. The CDR3 loop is CSARQDPTDTQYF. DNA of the CDR3: TGCAGTGCTAGACAAGACCCTACAGATACGCAGTATTTT.

This clonotype has only a few counts. This sequence joins TRBV6-6 and TRBJ2-4; 7 positions agree with TRBD2. The germline gives CDR1 MNHNY, CDR2 SVGAGI (reference sequence). The CDR3 contains 16 residues. With 6 bases clipped from V and 0 bases from J, the junction kept 8 bases outside the gene matches. In DNA form, the CDR3 reads TGTGCCAGCAGGGCTTCTAGCGGCGGAGCCAAAAACATTCAGTACTTC. Protein: CASRASSGGAKNIQYF.